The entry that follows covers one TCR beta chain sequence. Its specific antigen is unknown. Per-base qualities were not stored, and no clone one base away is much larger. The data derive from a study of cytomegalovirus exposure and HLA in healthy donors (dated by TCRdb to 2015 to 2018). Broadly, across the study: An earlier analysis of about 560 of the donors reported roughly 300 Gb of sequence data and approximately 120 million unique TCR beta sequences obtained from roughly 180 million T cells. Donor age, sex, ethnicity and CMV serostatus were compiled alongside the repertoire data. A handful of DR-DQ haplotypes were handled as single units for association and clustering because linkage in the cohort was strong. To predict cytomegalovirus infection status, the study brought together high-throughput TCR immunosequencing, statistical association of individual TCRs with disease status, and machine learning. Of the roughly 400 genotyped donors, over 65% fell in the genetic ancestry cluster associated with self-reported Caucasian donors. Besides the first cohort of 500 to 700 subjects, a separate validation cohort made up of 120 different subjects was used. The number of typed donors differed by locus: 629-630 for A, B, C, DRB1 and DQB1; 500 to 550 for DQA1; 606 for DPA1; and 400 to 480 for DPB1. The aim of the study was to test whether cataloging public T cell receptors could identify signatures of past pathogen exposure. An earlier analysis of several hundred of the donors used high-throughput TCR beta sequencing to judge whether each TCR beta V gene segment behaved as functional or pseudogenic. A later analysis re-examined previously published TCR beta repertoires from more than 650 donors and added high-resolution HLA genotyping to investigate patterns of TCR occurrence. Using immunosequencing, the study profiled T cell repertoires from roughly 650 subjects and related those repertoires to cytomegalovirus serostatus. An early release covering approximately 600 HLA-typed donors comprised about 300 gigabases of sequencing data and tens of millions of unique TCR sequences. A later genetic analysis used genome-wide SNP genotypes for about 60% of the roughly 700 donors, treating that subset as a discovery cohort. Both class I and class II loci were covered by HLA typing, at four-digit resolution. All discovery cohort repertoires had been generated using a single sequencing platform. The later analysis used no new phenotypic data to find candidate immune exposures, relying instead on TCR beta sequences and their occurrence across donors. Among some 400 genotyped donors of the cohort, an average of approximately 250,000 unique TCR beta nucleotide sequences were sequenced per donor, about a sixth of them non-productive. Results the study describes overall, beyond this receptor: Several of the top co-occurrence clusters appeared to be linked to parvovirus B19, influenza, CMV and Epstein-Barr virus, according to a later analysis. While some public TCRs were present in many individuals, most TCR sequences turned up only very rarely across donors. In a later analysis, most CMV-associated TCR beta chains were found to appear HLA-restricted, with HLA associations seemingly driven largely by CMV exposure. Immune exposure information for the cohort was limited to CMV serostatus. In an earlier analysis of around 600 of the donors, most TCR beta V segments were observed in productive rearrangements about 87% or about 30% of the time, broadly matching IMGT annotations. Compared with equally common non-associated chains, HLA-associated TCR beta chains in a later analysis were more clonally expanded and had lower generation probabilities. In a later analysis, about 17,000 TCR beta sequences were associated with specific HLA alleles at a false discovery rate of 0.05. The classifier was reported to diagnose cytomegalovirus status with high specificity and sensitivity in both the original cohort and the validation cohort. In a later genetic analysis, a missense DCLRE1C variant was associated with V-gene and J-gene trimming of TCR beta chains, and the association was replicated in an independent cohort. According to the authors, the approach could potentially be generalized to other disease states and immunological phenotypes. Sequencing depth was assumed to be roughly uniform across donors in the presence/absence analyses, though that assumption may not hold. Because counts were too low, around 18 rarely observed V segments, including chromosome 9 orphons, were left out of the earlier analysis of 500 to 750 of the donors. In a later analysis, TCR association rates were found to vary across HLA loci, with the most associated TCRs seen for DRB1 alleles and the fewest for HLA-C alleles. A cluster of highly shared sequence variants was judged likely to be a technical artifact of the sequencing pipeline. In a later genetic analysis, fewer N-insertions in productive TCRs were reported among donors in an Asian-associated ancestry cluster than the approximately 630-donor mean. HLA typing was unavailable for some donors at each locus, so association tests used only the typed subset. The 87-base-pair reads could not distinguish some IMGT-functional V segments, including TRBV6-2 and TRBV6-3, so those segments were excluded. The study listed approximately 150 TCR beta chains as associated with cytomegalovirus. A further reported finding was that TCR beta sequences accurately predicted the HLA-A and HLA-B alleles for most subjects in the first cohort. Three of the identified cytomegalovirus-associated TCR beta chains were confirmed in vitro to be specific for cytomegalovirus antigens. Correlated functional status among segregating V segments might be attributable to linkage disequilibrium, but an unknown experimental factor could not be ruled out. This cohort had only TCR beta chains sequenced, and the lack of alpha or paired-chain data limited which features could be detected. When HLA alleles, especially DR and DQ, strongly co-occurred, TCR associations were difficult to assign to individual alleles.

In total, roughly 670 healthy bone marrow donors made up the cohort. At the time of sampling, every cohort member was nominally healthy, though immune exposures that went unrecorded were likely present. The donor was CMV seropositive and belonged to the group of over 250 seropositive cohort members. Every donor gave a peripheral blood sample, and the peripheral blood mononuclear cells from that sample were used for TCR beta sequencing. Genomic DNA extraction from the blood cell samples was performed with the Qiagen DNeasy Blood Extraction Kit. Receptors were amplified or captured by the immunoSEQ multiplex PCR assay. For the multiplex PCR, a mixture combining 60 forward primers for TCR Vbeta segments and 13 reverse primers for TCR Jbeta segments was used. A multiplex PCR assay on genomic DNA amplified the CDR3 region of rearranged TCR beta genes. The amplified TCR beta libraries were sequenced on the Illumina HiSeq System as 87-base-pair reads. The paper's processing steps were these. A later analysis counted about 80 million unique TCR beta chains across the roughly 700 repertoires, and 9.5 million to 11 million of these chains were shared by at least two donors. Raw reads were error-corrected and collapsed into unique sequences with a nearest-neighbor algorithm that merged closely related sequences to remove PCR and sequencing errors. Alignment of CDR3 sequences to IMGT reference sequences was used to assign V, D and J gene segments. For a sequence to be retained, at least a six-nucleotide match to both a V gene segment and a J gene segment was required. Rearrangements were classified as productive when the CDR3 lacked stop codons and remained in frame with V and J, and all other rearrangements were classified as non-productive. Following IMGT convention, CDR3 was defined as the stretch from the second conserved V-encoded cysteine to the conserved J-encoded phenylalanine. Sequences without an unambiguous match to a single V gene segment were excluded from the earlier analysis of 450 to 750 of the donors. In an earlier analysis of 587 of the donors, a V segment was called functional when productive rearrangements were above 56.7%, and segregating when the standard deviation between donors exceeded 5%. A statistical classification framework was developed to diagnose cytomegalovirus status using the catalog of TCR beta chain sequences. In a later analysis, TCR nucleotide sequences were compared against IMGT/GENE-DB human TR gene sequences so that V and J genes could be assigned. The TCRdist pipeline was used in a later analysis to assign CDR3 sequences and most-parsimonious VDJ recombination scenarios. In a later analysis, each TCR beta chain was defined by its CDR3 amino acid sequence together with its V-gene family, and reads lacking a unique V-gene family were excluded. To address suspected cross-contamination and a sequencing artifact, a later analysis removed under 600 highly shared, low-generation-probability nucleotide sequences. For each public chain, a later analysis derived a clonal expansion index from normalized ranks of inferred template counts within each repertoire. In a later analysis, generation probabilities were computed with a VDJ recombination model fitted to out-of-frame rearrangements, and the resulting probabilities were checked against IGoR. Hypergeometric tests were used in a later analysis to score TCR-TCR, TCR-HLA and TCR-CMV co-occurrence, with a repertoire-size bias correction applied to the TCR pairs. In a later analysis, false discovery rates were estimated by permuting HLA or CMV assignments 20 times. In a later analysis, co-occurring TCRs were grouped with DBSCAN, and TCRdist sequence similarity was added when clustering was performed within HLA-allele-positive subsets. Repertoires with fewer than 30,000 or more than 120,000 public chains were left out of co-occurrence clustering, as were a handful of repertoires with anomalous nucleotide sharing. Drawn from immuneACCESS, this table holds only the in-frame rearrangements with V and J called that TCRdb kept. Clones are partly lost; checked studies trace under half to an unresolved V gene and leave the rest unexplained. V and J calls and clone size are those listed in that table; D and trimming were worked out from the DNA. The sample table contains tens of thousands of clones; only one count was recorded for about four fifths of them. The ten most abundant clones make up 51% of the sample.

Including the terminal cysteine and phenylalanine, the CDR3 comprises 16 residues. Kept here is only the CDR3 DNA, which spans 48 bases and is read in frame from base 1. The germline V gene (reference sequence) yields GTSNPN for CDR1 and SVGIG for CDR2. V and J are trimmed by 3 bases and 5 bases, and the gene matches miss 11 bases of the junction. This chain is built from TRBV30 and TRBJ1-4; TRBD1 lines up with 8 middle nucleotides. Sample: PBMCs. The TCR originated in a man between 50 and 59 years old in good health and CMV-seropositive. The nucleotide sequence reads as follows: TGTGCCTGGAGAAACAGCCGGGACAGGAGAAATGAAAAACTGTTTTTT. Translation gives CAWRNSRDRRNEKLFF.